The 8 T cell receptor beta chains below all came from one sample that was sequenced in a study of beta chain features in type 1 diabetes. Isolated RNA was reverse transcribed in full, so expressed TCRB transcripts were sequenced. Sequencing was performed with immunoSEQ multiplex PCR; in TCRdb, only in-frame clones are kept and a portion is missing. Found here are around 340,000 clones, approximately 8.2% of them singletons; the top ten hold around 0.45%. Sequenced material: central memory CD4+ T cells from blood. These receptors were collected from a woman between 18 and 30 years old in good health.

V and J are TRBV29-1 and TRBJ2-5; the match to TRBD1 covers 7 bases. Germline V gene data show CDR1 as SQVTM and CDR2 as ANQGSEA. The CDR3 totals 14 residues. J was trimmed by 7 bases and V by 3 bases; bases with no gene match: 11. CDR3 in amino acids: CSVEKGQVGGTQYF. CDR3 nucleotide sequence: TGCAGCGTTGAGAAAGGACAGGTTGGGGGGACCCAGTACTTC. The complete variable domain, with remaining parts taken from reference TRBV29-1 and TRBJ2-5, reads SAVISQKPSRDICQRGTSLTIQCQVDSQVTMMFWYRQQPGQSLTLIATANQGSEATYESGFVIDKFPISRPNLTFSTLTVSNMSPEDSSIYLCSVEKGQVGGTQYFGPGTRLLVL.

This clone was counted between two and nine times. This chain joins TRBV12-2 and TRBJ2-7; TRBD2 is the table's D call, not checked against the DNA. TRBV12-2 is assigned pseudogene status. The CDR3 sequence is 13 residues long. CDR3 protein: CASRLGLGYEQYF. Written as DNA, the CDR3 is TGTGCAAGTCGCTTAGGACTCGGCTACGAGCAGTACTTC.

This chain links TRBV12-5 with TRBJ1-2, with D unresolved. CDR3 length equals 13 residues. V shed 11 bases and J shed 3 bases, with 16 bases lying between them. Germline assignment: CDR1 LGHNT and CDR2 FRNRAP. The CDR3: CASSREMDYGYTF. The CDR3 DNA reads TGTGCTTCGTCTCGGGAAATGGACTATGGCTACACCTTC.

CDR3 in DNA: TGTGCCAGCAGCTTGGGGCTCACCTACGAGCAGTACTTC. Encoded protein: CASSLGLTYEQYF. The chain links TRBV5-4 to TRBJ2-7; D is ambiguous. The V and J ends lost 0 bases and 2 bases respectively, with 6 bases between them. CDR1 and CDR2 from the germline V gene are SGHNT and YYREEE (reference sequence). This CDR3 spans 13 amino acids.

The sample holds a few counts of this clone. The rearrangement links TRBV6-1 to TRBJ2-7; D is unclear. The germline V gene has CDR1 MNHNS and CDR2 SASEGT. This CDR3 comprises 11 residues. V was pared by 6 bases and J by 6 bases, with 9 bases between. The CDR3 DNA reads TGTGCCAGCAGCCGCGTACGCGAGCAGTACTTC. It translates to CASSRVREQYF.

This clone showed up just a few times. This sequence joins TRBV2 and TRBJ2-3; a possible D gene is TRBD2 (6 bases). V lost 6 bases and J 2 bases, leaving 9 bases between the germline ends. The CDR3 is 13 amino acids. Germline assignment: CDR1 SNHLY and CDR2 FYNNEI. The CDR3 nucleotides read TGTGCCAGCAGCGGGAGAACCACAGATACGCAGTATTTT. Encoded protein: CASSGRTTDTQYF. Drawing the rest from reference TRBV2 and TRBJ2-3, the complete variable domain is EPEVTQTPSHQVTQMGQEVILRCVPISNHLYFYWYRQILGQKVEFLVSFYNNEISEKSEIFDDQFSVERPDGSNFTLKIRSTKLEDSAMYFCASSGRTTDTQYFGPGTRLTVL.

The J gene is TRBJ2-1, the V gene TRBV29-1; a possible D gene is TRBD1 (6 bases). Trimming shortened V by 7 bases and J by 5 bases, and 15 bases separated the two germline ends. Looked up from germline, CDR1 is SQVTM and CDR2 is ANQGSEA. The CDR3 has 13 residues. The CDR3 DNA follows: TGCAGCGGGGACAACTATTGGGACAATGAGCAGTTCTTC. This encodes CSGDNYWDNEQFF.

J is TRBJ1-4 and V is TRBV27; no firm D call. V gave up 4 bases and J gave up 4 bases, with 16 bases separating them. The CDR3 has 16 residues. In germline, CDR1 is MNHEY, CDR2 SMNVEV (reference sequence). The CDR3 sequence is CASSSALRSVNEKLFF. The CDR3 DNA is TGTGCCAGCAGTTCCGCCCTTCGTAGTGTTAATGAAAAACTGTTTTTT.